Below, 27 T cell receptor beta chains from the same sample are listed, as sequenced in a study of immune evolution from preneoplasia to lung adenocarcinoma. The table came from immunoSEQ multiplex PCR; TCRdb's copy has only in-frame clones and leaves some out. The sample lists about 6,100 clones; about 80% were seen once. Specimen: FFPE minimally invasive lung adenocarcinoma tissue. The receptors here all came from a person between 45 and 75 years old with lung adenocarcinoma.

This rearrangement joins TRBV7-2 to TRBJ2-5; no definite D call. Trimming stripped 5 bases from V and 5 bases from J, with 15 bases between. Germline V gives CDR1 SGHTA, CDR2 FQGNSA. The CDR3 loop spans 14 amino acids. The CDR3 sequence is CASSERWRSETQYF. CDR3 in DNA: TGTGCCAGCAGCGAGAGGTGGAGAAGCGAGACCCAGTACTTC. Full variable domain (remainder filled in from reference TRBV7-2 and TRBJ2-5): GAGVSQSPSNKVTEKGKDVELRCDPISGHTALYWYRQSLGQGLEFLIYFQGNSAPDKSGLPSDRFSAERTGGSVSTLTIQRTQQEDSAVYLCASSERWRSETQYFGPGTRLLVL.

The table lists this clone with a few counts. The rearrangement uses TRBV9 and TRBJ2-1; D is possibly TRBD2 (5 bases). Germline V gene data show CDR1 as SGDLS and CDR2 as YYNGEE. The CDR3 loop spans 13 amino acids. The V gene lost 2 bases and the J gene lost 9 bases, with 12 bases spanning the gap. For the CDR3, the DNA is TGTGCCAGCAGCGTGGGTATCAGCGGTGAGCAGTTCTTC. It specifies CASSVGISGEQFF.

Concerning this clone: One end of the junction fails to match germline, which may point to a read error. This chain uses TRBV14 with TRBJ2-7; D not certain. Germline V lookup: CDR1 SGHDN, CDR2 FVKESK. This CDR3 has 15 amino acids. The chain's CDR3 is CANSQGEYSSYEQYF. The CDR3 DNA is TGTGCCAACAGCCAAGGAGAATATAGCTCCTACGAGCAGTACTTC.

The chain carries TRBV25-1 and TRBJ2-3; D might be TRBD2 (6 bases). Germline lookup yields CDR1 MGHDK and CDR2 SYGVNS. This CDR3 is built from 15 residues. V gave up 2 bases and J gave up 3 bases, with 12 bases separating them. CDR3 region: CASSEVGGVTDTQYF. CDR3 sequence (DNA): TGTGCCAGCAGTGAAGTGGGGGGAGTAACAGATACGCAGTATTTT.

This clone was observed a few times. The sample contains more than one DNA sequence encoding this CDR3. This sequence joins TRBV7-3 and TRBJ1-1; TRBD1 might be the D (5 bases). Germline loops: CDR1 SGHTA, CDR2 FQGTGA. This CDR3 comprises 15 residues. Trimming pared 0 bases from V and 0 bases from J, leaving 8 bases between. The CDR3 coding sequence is TGTGCCAGCAGCTTAACCCGGGGGGTGAACACTGAAGCTTTCTTT. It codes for CASSLTRGVNTEAFF.

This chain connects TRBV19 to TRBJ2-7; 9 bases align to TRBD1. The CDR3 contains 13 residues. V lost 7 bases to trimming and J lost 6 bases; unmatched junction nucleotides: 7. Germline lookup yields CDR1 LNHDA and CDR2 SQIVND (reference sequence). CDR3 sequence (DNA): TGTGCCAGTAATGACGGACAGGGGAGCGAGCAGTACTTC. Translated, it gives CASNDGQGSEQYF.

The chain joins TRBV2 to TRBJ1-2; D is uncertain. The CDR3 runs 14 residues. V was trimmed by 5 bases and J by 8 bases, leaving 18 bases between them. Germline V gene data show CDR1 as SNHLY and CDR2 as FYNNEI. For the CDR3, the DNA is TGTGCCAGCAGTATAACAACCCAAAAGGAGGGCTACACCTTC. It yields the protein CASSITTQKEGYTF.

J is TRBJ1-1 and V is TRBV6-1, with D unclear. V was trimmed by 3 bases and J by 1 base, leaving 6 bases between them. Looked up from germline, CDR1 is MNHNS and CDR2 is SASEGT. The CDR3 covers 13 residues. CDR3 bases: TGTGCCAGCAGTGATCAGAGGAACACTGAAGCTTTCTTT. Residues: CASSDQRNTEAFF.

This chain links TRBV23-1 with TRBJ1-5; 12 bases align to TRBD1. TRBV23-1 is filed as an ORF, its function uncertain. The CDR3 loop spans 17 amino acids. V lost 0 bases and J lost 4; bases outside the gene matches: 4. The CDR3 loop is CASSQSGDRGLNQPQHF. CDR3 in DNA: TGCGCCAGCAGTCAATCTGGGGACAGGGGGCTAAATCAGCCCCAGCATTTT.

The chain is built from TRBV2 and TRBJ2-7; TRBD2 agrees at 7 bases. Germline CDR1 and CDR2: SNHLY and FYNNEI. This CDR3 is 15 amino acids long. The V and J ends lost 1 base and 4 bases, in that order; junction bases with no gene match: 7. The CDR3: CASSEEAGVGYEQYF. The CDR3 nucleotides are TGTGCCAGCAGTGAAGAGGCGGGAGTAGGATACGAGCAGTACTTC.

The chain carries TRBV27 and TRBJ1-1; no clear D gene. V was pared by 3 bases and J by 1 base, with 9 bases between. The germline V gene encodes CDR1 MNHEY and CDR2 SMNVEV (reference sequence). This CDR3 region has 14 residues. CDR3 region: CASSFSQTNTEAFF. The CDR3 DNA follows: TGTGCCAGCAGTTTTTCACAAACGAACACTGAAGCTTTCTTT.

The CDR3 sequence: CASSSQDRGGHYGYTF. The CDR3 nucleotides read TGTGCCAGCAGCTCCCAGGACAGGGGTGGTCACTATGGCTACACCTTC. This rearrangement joins TRBV5-4 to TRBJ1-2; TRBD1 agrees at 9 bases. The V gene's germline CDR1 is SGHNT and CDR2 YYREEE (reference sequence). The CDR3 consists of 16 residues. V lost 3 bases, J lost 3 bases, and 9 bases stayed unmatched.

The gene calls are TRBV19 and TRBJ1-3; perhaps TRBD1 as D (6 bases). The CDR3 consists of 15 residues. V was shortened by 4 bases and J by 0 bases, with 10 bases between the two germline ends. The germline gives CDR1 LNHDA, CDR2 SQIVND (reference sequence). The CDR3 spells CASSRRQDSGNTIYF. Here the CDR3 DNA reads TGTGCCAGTAGTAGACGACAGGACTCTGGAAACACCATATATTTT.

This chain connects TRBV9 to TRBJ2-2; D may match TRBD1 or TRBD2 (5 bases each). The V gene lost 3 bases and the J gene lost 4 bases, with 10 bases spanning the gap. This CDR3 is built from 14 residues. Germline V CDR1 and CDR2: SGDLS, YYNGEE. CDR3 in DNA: TGTGCCAGCAGCGCGTGGGACGCCACCGGGGAGCTGTTTTTT. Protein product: CASSAWDATGELFF.

CDR3 DNA: TGTGCCAGCAGCAAGTCGGGAGGGCGAGGTGAAAAACTGTTTTTT. Its translation is CASSKSGGRGEKLFF. This chain connects TRBV7-3 to TRBJ1-4; no firm D call. The germline V gene has CDR1 SGHTA and CDR2 FQGTGA. Trimming left V 5 bases short and J 7 bases short, with 17 bases between. The length of the CDR3 is 15 residues. The full variable domain, in which reference TRBV7-3 and TRBJ1-4 provide the parts outside the CDR3, is GAGVSQTPSNKVTEKGKYVELRCDPISGHTALYWYRQSLGQGPEFLIYFQGTGAADDSGLPNDRFFAVRPEGSVSTLKIQRTERGDSAVYLCASSKSGGRGEKLFFGSGTQLSVL.

Here the CDR3 reads CASSRDWDQPQHF. CDR3 DNA: TGTGCCAGCAGTCGGGACTGGGATCAGCCCCAGCATTTT. This chain connects TRBV28 to TRBJ1-5; tentative D call: TRBD1 (5 bases). From germline, CDR1 is MDHEN and CDR2 SYDVKM. CDR3 length: 13 residues. Trimming shortened V by 5 bases and J by 5 bases, and 10 bases separated the two germline ends.

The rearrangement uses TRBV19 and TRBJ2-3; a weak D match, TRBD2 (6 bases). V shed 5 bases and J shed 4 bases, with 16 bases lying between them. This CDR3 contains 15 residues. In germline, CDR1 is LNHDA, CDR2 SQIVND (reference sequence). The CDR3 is CASSASLATPDTQYF. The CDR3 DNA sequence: TGTGCCAGTAGTGCCTCACTAGCAACCCCAGATACGCAGTATTTT.

The CDR3 coding sequence is TGTGCCAGCAGCCGGCCCCGGGTGACAGGGGCGTACACTGAAGCTTTCTTT. Amino acids: CASSRPRVTGAYTEAFF. This rearrangement joins TRBV5-6 to TRBJ1-1, with 8 positions matching TRBD1. The CDR3 extends over 17 amino acids. Germline assignment: CDR1 SGHDT and CDR2 YYEEEE. The junction had 14 bases not matched to a gene; V was cut back by 4 bases and J by 3 bases.

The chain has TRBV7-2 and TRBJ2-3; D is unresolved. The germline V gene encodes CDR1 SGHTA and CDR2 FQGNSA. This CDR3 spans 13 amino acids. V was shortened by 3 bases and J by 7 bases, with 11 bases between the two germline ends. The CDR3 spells CASSLGYRYTQYF. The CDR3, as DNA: TGTGCCAGCAGCTTGGGCTATCGATATACGCAGTATTTT.

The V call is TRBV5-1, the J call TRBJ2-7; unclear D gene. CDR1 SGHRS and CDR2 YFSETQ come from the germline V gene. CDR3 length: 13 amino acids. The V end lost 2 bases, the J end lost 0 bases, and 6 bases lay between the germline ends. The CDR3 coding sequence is TGCGCCAGCAGCTTCGATAGCTCCTACGAGCAGTACTTC. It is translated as CASSFDSSYEQYF.

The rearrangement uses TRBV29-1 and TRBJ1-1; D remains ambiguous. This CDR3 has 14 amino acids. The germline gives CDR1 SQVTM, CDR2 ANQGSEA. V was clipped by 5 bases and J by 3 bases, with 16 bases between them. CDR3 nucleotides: TGCAGCGTTTGGACCGCGAGTCACGACACTGAAGCTTTCTTT. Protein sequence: CSVWTASHDTEAFF.

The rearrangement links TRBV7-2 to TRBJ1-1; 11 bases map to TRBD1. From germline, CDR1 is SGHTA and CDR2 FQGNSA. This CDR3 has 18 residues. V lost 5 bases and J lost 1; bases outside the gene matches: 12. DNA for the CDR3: TGTGCCAGCAGCCCGCGGGGGACAGGGGGACTGAAGAACACTGAAGCTTTCTTT. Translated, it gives CASSPRGTGGLKNTEAFF.

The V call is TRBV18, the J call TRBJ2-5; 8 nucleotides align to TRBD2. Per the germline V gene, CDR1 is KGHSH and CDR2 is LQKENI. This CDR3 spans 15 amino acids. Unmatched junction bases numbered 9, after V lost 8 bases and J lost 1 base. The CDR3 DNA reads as TGTGCCAGCACCTCGGGCGGGGGGCGCCAAGAGACCCAGTACTTC. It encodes CASTSGGGRQETQYF.

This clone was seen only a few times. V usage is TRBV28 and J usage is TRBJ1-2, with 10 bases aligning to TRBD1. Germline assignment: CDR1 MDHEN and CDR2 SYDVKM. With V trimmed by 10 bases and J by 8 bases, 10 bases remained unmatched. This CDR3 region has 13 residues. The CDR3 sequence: CATLPGQGTGYTF. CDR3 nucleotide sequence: TGTGCCACCCTCCCGGGACAGGGGACCGGCTACACCTTC.

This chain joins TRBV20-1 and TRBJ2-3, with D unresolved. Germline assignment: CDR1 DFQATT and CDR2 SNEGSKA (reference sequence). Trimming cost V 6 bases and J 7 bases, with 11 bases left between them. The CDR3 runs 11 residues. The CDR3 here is CSATDWNTQYF. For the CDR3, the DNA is TGCAGTGCAACCGACTGGAATACGCAGTATTTT.

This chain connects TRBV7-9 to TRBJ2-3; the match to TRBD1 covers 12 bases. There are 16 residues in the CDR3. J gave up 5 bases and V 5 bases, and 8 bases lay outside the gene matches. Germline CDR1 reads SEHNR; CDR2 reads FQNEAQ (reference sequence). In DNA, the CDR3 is TGTGCCAGCAGCCTAACGGGACAGGGGGCGATAGATACGCAGTATTTT. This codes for CASSLTGQGAIDTQYF.

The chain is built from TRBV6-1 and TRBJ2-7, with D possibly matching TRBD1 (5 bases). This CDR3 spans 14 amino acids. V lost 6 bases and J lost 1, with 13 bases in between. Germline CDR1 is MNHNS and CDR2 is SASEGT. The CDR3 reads CASSEPRESYEQYF. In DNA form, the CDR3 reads TGTGCCAGCAGCGAACCCAGGGAATCCTACGAGCAGTACTTC.